Listed here are 7 T cell receptor beta chains from one sample, sequenced in a study of cytomegalovirus exposure and HLA in healthy donors. Vbeta (60) and Jbeta (13) primers were used in the PCR. TCRdb's table, derived via immunoSEQ multiplex PCR, lists solely in-frame clones and lacks some. Of approximately 300,000 clones listed, about four fifths are singletons. Input material: PBMCs. These receptors came from a girl aged 2-9 years in good health and CMV-seronegative.

The gene calls are TRBV5-4 and TRBJ2-7; TRBD2 aligns across 10 bases. V gave up 7 bases and J gave up 3 bases; unmatched junction bases: 7. CDR1 and CDR2 from the germline V gene are SGHNT and YYREEE (reference sequence). The CDR3 loop spans 14 amino acids. CDR3 bases: TGTGCCAGCGGCTGGGAGCGGGAGGGCTACGAGCAGTACTTC. It translates to CASGWEREGYEQYF. Variable domain in full (rest from reference TRBV5-4 and TRBJ2-7): ETGVTQSPTHLIKTRGQQVTLRCSSQSGHNTVSWYQQALGQGPQFIFQYYREEENGRGNFPPRFSGLQFPNYSSELNVNALELDDSALYLCASGWEREGYEQYFGPGTRLTVT.

This clone has just one count. This sequence joins TRBV6-1 and TRBJ2-3; D is uncertain. The CDR3 contains 14 residues. Germline V gene sequence: CDR1 MNHNS, CDR2 SASEGT. Deletions cut 5 bases from V and 6 bases from J, with 15 bases between. The CDR3: CASSYRLGRDTQYF. The CDR3 nucleotides read TGTGCCAGCAGTTATCGGCTAGGTCGTGATACGCAGTATTTT.

This chain links TRBV7-6 with TRBJ2-2, with D tentatively TRBD1 (5 bases). V was shortened by 6 bases and J by 0 bases, with 8 bases between the two germline ends. Per the germline V gene, CDR1 is SGHVS and CDR2 is FNYEAQ. The CDR3 is made up of 14 amino acids. The CDR3 loop is CASRRTPNTGELFF. The CDR3 nucleotides are TGTGCCAGCAGACGGACACCGAACACCGGGGAGCTGTTTTTT.

The rearrangement links TRBV7-9 to TRBJ2-7, with 7 positions matching TRBD2. Germline V lookup: CDR1 SEHNR, CDR2 FQNEAQ (reference sequence). CDR3 size: 15 residues. J gave up 6 bases and V 8 bases, and 16 bases lay outside the gene matches. CDR3 DNA: TGTGCCAGCCTACTTGATGGGGAGGGGATGGGCGAGCAGTACTTC. This sequence encodes CASLLDGEGMGEQYF.

This clone was seen a few times. The rearrangement links TRBV7-3 to TRBJ2-3; D is perhaps TRBD1 (5 bases). CDR1 is SGHTA, CDR2 FQGTGA, per germline. The CDR3 covers 15 residues. Trimming removed 4 bases at V and 2 bases at J, with 13 bases between. The DNA for the CDR3 is TGTGCCAGCAGCTCTAGACAGTCAAACACAGATACGCAGTATTTT. As protein: CASSSRQSNTDTQYF. The whole variable domain, remainder taken from reference TRBV7-3 and TRBJ2-3, is GAGVSQTPSNKVTEKGKYVELRCDPISGHTALYWYRQSLGQGPEFLIYFQGTGAADDSGLPNDRFFAVRPEGSVSTLKIQRTERGDSAVYLCASSSRQSNTDTQYFGPGTRLTVL.

This clone was counted between two and nine times. J is TRBJ1-6 and V is TRBV6-6; 7 bases fit TRBD1. This CDR3 is 14 amino acids long. Germline-derived CDR1 and CDR2 are MNHNY and SVGAGI (reference sequence). Trimming cost V 7 bases and J 5 bases; bases outside gene matches: 5. CDR3 sequence (DNA): TGTGCCAGCACCTGGGACAGAAATAATTCACCCCTCCACTTT. Protein product: CASTWDRNNSPLHF.

V gene TRBV5-1 combines with J gene TRBJ2-3, with D possibly matching TRBD1 (6 bases). The length of the CDR3 is 17 residues. Germline assignment: CDR1 SGHRS and CDR2 YFSETQ. V lost 1 base and J 1 base, leaving 16 bases between the germline ends. Here the CDR3 DNA reads TGCGCCAGCAGCTTGAGCAGGGGCCTAGGGGGCACAGATACGCAGTATTTT. It codes for CASSLSRGLGGTDTQYF.